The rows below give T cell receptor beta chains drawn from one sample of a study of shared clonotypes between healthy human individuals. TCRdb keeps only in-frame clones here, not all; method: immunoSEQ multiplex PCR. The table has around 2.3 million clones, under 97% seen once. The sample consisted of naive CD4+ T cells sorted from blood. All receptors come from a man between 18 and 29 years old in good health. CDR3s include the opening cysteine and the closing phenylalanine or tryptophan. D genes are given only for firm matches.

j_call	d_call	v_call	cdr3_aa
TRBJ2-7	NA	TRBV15	CATSRGGTNYEQYF
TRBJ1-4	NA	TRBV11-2	CASSPLSRRNEKLFF
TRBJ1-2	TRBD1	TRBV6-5	CASSPGGPSIYGYTF
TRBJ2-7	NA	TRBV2	CASSPGTYEQYF
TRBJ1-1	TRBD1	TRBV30	CAWSVRSGQGNTEAFF
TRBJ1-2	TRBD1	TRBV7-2	CASSLQGADYGYTF
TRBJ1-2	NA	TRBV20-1	CSATYQGEFAF
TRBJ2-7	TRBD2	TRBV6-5	CASRVAGGGSYEQYF
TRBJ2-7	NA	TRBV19	CASSIARGSNEQYF
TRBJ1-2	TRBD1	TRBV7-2	CASRRQGANYGYTF
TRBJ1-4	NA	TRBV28	CASSSRRLRLFF
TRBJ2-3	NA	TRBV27	CASSGSSITDTQYF
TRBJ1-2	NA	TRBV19	CASLRGVRDGPNYGYTF
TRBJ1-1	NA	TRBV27	CASSGWGDTEAFF
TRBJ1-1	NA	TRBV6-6	CASSSGGLGEAFF
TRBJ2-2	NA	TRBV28	CASSLQGTGGELFF
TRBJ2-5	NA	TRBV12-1	CANPSGETQYF
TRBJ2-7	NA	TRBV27	CASSPGFRFSYEQYF